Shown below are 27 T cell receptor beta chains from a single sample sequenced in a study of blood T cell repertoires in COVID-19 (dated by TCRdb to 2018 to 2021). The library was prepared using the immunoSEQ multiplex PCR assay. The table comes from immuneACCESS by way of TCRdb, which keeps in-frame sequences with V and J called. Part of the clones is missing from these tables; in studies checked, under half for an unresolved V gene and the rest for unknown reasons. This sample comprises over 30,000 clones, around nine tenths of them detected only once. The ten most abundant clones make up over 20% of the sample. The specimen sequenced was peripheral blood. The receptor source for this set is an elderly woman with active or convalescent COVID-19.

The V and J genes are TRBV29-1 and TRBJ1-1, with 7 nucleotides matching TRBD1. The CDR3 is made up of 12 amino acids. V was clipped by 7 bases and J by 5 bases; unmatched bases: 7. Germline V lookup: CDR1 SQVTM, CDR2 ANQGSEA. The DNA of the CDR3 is TGCAGCGCTGACAGGGCCGGGACTGAAGCTTTCTTT. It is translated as CSADRAGTEAFF. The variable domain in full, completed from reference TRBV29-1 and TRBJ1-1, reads SAVISQKPSRDICQRGTSLTIQCQVDSQVTMMFWYRQQPGQSLTLIATANQGSEATYESGFVIDKFPISRPNLTFSTLTVSNMSPEDSSIYLCSADRAGTEAFFGQGTRLTVV.

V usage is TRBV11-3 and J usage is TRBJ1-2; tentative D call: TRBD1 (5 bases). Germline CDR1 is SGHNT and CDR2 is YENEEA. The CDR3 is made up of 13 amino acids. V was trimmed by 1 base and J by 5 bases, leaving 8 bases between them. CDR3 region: CASSLVGGYGYTF. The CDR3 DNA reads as TGTGCCAGCAGCTTAGTGGGGGGGTATGGCTACACCTTC.

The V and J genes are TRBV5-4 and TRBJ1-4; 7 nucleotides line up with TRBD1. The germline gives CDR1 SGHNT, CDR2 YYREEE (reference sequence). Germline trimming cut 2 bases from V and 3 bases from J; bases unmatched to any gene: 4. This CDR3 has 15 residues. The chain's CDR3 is CASSLGQEANEKLFF. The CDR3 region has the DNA TGTGCCAGCAGCTTAGGACAGGAAGCTAATGAAAAACTGTTTTTT.

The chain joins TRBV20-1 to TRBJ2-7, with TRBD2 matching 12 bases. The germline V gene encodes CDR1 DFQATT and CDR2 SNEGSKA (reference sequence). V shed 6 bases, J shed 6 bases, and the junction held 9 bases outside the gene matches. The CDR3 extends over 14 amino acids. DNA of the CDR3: TGCAGTGCAAGTCCTAGCGGGGGGGCCCTCGAGCAGTACTTC. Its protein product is CSASPSGGALEQYF.

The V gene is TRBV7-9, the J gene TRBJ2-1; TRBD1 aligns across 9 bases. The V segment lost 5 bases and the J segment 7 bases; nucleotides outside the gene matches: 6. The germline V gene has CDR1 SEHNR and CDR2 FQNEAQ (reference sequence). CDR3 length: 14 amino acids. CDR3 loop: CASSPRTGVNEQFF. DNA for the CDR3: TGTGCCAGCAGCCCAAGGACAGGGGTAAATGAGCAGTTCTTC.

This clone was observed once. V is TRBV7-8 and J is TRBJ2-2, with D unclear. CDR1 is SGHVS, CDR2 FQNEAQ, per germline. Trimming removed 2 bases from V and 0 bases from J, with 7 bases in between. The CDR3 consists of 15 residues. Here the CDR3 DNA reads TGTGCCAGCAGCTTATTTGTCTCGAACACCGGGGAGCTGTTTTTT. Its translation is CASSLFVSNTGELFF.

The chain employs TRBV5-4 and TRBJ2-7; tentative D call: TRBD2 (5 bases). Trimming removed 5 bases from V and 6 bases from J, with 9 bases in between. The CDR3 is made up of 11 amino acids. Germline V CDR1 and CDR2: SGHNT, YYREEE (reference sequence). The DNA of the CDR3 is TGTGCCAGCAGGGTGGGGAGCGAGCAGTACTTC. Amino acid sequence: CASRVGSEQYF.

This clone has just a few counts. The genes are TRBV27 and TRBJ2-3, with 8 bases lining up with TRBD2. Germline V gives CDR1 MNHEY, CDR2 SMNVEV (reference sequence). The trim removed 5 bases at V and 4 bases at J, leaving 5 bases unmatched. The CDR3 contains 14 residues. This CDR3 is CASSRSGGADTQYF. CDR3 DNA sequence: TGTGCCAGCAGTCGAAGCGGGGGTGCAGATACGCAGTATTTT.

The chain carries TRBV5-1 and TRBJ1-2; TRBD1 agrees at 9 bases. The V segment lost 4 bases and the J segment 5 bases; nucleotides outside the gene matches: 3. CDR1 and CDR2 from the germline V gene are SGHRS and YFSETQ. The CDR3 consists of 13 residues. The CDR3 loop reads CASSAGQGYGYTF. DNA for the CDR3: TGCGCCAGCAGCGCGGGACAGGGTTATGGCTACACCTTC. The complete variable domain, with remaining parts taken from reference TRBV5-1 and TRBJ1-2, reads KAGVTQTPRYLIKTRGQQVTLSCSPISGHRSVSWYQQTPGQGLQFLFEYFSETQRNKGNFPGRFSGRQFSNSRSEMNVSTLELGDSALYLCASSAGQGYGYTFGSGTRLTVV.

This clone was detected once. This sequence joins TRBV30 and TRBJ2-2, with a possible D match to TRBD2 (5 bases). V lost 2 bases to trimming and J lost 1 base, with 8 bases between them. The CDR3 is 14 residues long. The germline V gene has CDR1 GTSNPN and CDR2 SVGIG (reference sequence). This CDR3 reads CAWSNGLNTGELFF. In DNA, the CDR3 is TGTGCCTGGAGTAACGGACTGAACACCGGGGAGCTGTTTTTT.

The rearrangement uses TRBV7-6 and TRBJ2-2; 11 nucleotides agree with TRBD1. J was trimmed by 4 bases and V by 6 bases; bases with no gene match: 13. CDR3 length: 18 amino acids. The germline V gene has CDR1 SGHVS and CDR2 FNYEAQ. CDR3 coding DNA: TGTGCCAGCAGAGAGAGAGAAGTGGGGACAGGGGGCACCGGGGAGCTGTTTTTT. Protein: CASREREVGTGGTGELFF.

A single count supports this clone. The CDR3 DNA follows: TGTGCCAGCAGACAACAGGGGGGACGTGAAAAACTGTTTTTT. This sequence encodes CASRQQGGREKLFF. The genes are TRBV27 and TRBJ1-4; 8 nucleotides align to TRBD1. CDR3 length equals 14 residues. Per germline, CDR1 MNHEY and CDR2 SMNVEV (reference sequence). J gave up 7 bases and V 6 bases, and 7 bases lay outside the gene matches.

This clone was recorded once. The CDR3 here is CASSQDLDRVLFWTQYF. CDR3 coding DNA: TGCGCCAGCAGCCAAGATTTGGACAGGGTGCTATTTTGGACCCAGTACTTC. The chain has TRBV4-1 and TRBJ2-5; TRBD1 matches 8 bases. CDR3 length equals 17 residues. The V and J ends lost 0 bases and 7 bases, in that order; junction bases with no gene match: 13. Germline assignment: CDR1 MGHRA and CDR2 YSYEKL.

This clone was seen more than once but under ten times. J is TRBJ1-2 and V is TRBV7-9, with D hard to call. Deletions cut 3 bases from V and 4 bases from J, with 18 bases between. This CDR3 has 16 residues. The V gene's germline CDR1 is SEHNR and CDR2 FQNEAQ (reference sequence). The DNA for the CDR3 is TGTGCCAGCAGCTTCGCCATTGGTGCGGGATTCTATGGCTACACCTTC. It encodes CASSFAIGAGFYGYTF.

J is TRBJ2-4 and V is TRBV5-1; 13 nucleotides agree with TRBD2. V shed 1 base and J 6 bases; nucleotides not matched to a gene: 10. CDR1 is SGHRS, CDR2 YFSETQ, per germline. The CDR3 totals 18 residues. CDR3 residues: CASSLFGTSGAAGNIQYF. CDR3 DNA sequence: TGCGCCAGCAGCTTGTTCGGGACTAGCGGGGCCGCCGGAAACATTCAGTACTTC.

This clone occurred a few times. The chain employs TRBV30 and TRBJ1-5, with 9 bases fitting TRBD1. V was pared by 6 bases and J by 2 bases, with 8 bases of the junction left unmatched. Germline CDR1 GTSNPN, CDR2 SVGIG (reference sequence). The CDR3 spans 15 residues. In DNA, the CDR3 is TGTGCCTGTAACAGGGGGCGCGGGGGCAATCAGCCCCAGCATTTT. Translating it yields CACNRGRGGNQPQHF.

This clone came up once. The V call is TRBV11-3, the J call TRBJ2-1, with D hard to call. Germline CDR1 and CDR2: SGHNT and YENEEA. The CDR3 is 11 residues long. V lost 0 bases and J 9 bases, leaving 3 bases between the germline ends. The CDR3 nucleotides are TGTGCCAGCAGCTTAGACAGTGAGCAGTTCTTC. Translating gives CASSLDSEQFF. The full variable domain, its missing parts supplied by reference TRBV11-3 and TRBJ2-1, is EAGVVQSPRYKIIEKKQPVAFWCNPISGHNTLYWYLQNLGQGPELLIRYENEEAVDDSQLPKDRFSAERLKGVDSTLKIQPAELGDSAVYLCASSLDSEQFFGPGTRLTVL.

DNA for the CDR3: TGTGCCAGTAGTTCCCCCGACAGGGGCAATCAGCCCCAGCATTTT. Translating it yields CASSSPDRGNQPQHF. The chain couples TRBV19 to TRBJ1-5, with TRBD1 matching over 7 bases. With 5 bases clipped from V and 2 bases from J, the junction kept 6 bases outside the gene matches. This CDR3 is 15 amino acids long. Germline V lookup: CDR1 LNHDA, CDR2 SQIVND (reference sequence).

For the CDR3, the DNA is TGTGCCTGGAGCGGGGGGGTTTGGCAAGAGACCCAGTACTTC. This codes for CAWSGGVWQETQYF. This rearrangement joins TRBV30 to TRBJ2-5; 8 positions agree with TRBD2. The CDR3 covers 14 residues. CDR1 is GTSNPN and CDR2 is SVGIG in the germline V gene (reference sequence). The ends lost 3 bases at V and 2 bases at J; junction bases unmatched: 5.

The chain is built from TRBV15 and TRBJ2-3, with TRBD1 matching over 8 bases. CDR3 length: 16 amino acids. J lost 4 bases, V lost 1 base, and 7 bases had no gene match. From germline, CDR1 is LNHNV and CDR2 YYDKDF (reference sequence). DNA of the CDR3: TGTGCCACCAGCAGAGGAGACAGGGGACGGGCAGATACGCAGTATTTT. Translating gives CATSRGDRGRADTQYF.

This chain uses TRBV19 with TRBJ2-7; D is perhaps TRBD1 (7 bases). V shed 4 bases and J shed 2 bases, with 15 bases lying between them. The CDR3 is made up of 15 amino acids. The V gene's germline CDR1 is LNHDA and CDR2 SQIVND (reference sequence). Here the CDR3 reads CASSNGGTDAYEQYF. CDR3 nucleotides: TGTGCCAGTAGTAATGGGGGGACAGATGCCTACGAGCAGTACTTC.

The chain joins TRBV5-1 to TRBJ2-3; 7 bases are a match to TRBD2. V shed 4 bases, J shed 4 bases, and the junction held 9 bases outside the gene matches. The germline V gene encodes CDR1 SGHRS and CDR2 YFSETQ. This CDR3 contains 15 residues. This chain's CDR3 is CASSREGSLADTQYF. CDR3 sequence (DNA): TGCGCCAGCAGCAGGGAGGGCTCCCTGGCAGATACGCAGTATTTT.

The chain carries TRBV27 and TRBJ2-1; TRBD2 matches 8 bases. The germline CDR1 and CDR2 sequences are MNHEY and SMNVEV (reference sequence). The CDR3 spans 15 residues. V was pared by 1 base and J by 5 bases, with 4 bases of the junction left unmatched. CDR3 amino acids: CASSLYGGGNNEQFF. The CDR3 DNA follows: TGTGCCAGCAGTTTATACGGCGGGGGGAACAATGAGCAGTTCTTC.

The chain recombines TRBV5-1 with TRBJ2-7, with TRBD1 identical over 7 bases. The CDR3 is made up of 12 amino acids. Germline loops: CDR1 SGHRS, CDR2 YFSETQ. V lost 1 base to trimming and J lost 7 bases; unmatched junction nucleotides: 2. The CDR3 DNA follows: TGCGCCAGCAGCTTGCAGGGGGAGGAGCAGTACTTC. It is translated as CASSLQGEEQYF.

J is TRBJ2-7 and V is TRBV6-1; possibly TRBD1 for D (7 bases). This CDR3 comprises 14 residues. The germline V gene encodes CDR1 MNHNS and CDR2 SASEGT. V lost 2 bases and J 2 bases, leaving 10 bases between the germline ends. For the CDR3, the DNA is TGTGCCAGCAGTGAACAGGGGGGCCCCTACGAGCAGTACTTC. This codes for CASSEQGGPYEQYF.

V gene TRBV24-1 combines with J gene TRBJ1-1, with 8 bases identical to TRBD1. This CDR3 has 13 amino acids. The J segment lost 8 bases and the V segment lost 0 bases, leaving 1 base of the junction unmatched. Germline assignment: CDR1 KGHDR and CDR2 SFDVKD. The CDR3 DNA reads TGTGCCACCAGTGATTTGGGACAGGGCGAAGCTTTCTTT. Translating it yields CATSDLGQGEAFF.

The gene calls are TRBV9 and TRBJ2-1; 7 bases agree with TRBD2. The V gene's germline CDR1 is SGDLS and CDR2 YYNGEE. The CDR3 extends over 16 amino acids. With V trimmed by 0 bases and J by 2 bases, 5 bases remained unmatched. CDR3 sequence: CASSVGGGGAYNEQFF. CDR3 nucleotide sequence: TGTGCCAGCAGCGTAGGGGGCGGGGGAGCCTACAATGAGCAGTTCTTC.